The rows below give T cell receptor beta chains drawn from one sample of a study of T cells in Graves' hyperthyroidism and ophthalmopathy. TCRdb recomputed calls from the multiplex PCR reads with MiXCR, one row per CDR3 protein. The data hold approximately 430,000 distinct CDR3 sequences, with approximately 14% observed a single time. The sample comprised blood. These TCRs come from a woman between 18 and 29 years old with Graves' hyperthyroidism. CDR3s include the opening cysteine and the closing phenylalanine or tryptophan. Fields, in order: clone size, D gene, V gene, J gene, CDR3 protein, CDR3 DNA. A D gene is named only where the DNA matches it firmly. Size tells how often a clone was seen (once, few, many) or the class of an expanded clone, and some rows leave it out.

size: many; D: TRBD1; V: TRBV15; J: TRBJ1-3; CDR3: CATSRDLGQGFGNTIYF; DNA: TGTGCCACCAGCAGAGATCTTGGACAGGGCTTCGGAAACACCATATATTTT
size: many; D: -; V: TRBV6-1; J: TRBJ2-7; CDR3: CASSNVEASYEQYF; DNA: TGTGCCAGCAGTAATGTGGAGGCCTCCTACGAGCAGTACTTC
size: many; D: TRBD2; V: TRBV9; J: TRBJ2-1; CDR3: CASSASGTSGRSSYNEQFF; DNA: TGTGCCAGCAGCGCCTCTGGGACTAGCGGGAGGAGCTCCTACAATGAGCAGTTCTTC
size: few; D: -; V: TRBV10-3; J: TRBJ2-2; CDR3: CAISDPSEQTNTGELFF; DNA: TGTGCCATCAGTGACCCTTCCGAACAGACGAACACCGGGGAGCTGTTTTTT
size: many; D: -; V: TRBV24-1; J: TRBJ2-3; CDR3: CATSGPGQQVDTQYF; DNA: TGTGCCACCAGTGGTCCGGGACAACAGGTCGATACGCAGTATTTT
size: many; D: TRBD2; V: TRBV9; J: TRBJ2-7; CDR3: CASSVGTSEILEQYF; DNA: TGTGCCAGCAGCGTCGGGACTAGCGAAATCCTCGAGCAGTACTTC
size: many; D: -; V: TRBV29-1; J: TRBJ2-1; CDR3: CSVEGGQPASGQFF; DNA: TGCAGCGTTGAAGGGGGGCAGCCAGCCTCGGGGCAGTTCTTC
size: many; D: -; V: TRBV6-9; J: TRBJ2-7; CDR3: CAFPPGTDPYEQYF; DNA: TGTGCCTTCCCCCCAGGCACAGACCCCTACGAGCAGTACTTC
size: many; D: -; V: TRBV6-1; J: TRBJ1-2; CDR3: CASAKTLEGYTF; DNA: TGTGCCAGCGCGAAGACCTTGGAGGGCTACACCTTC
size: many; D: -; V: TRBV29-1; J: TRBJ1-1; CDR3: CSVDTPGTAGTEAFF; DNA: TGCAGCGTTGATACCCCGGGGACCGCTGGGACTGAAGCTTTCTTT
size: many; D: TRBD2; V: TRBV6-6; J: TRBJ2-6; CDR3: CASSYSPSGESGANVLTF; DNA: TGTGCCAGCAGTTACTCGCCTAGCGGGGAATCTGGGGCCAACGTCCTGACTTTC
size: many; D: -; V: TRBV12-3/TRBV12-4; J: TRBJ1-2; CDR3: CASNPTGPSYGYTF; DNA: TGTGCCAGCAACCCAACAGGTCCCTCCTATGGCTACACCTTC
size: many; D: -; V: TRBV12-3/TRBV12-4; J: TRBJ2-5; CDR3: CASSPQVGETQYF; DNA: TGTGCCAGCAGCCCCCAGGTTGGGGAGACCCAGTACTTC
size: many; D: -; V: TRBV29-1; J: TRBJ2-2; CDR3: CSVTTVAPTGELFF; DNA: TGCAGCGTTACAACAGTAGCGCCCACCGGGGAGCTGTTTTTT
size: many; D: -; V: TRBV12-3/TRBV12-4; J: TRBJ1-1; CDR3: CASNLPAGGDTEAFF; DNA: TGTGCCAGCAACCTACCGGCGGGGGGAGACACTGAAGCTTTCTTT
size: -; D: TRBD2; V: TRBV6-1; J: TRBJ2-5; CDR3: CASGGTSGGAETQYF; DNA: TGTGCCAGTGGAGGGACTAGCGGGGGGGCCGAGACCCAGTACTTC
size: many; D: -; V: TRBV3-1; J: TRBJ2-3; CDR3: CASSQDPGVRTDTQYF; DNA: TGTGCCAGCAGCCAAGACCCGGGAGTTCGCACAGATACGCAGTATTTT
size: many; D: -; V: TRBV30; J: TRBJ2-6; CDR3: CAWHSRAGANVLTF; DNA: TGTGCCTGGCATTCGAGGGCAGGGGCCAACGTCCTGACTTTC
size: -; D: -; V: TRBV27; J: TRBJ2-5; CDR3: CASSTSGTRTQYF; DNA: TGTGCCAGCAGTACAAGCGGTACGAGGACCCAGTACTTC
size: many; D: -; V: TRBV10-3; J: TRBJ1-6; CDR3: CAISVGGFNSPLHF; DNA: TGTGCCATCAGTGTTGGTGGCTTCAATTCACCCCTCCACTTT
size: -; D: TRBD1; V: TRBV3-1; J: TRBJ1-1; CDR3: CASSPLRQGKAFF; DNA: TGTGCCAGCAGCCCTCTCCGACAGGGGAAAGCTTTCTTT
size: -; D: TRBD1; V: TRBV12-3/TRBV12-4; J: TRBJ1-5; CDR3: CASTGGQGQHF; DNA: TGTGCCAGCACGGGTGGACAGGGCCAGCATTTT
size: many; D: TRBD2; V: TRBV9; J: TRBJ2-3; CDR3: CASSPGTSGGGTDTQYF; DNA: TGTGCCAGCAGCCCGGGGACTAGCGGTGGAGGCACAGATACGCAGTATTTT
size: -; D: -; V: TRBV24-1; J: TRBJ2-2; CDR3: CATSDDGGNTGELFF; DNA: TGTGCCACCAGTGATGATGGGGGCAACACCGGGGAGCTGTTTTTT
size: -; D: TRBD1; V: TRBV6-2/TRBV6-3; J: TRBJ1-3; CDR3: CASRAGTGGNTIYF; DNA: TGTGCCAGCAGGGCCGGGACAGGGGGTAACACCATATATTTT
size: many; D: TRBD2; V: TRBV20-1; J: TRBJ2-3; CDR3: CSANLGLDWYTDTQYF; DNA: TGCAGTGCCAACCTGGGACTAGATTGGTACACAGATACGCAGTATTTT
size: many; D: -; V: TRBV30; J: TRBJ2-7; CDR3: CAWIPSETYEQYF; DNA: TGTGCCTGGATCCCTAGCGAAACCTACGAGCAGTACTTC
size: many; D: TRBD2; V: TRBV27; J: TRBJ2-7; CDR3: CASSSPGLAGGHEQYF; DNA: TGTGCCAGCAGTTCTCCGGGACTAGCGGGAGGTCACGAGCAGTACTTC
size: -; D: TRBD2; V: TRBV11-2; J: TRBJ2-4; CDR3: CASSLSREDIQYF; DNA: TGTGCCAGCAGTCTTTCTCGGGAGGACATTCAGTACTTC
size: many; D: -; V: TRBV12-3/TRBV12-4; J: TRBJ1-5; CDR3: CASTLRGFEDQPQHF; DNA: TGTGCCAGCACTTTGAGGGGGTTCGAGGATCAGCCCCAGCATTTT
size: few; D: -; V: TRBV18; J: TRBJ2-1; CDR3: CASSPRVAANEQFF; DNA: TGTGCCAGCTCACCACGTGTCGCCGCCAATGAGCAGTTCTTC
size: few; D: -; V: TRBV18; J: TRBJ2-2; CDR3: CASSGRANTGELFF; DNA: TGTGCCAGCTCGGGCAGGGCAAACACCGGGGAGCTGTTTTTT
size: few; D: -; V: TRBV5-4; J: TRBJ2-1; CDR3: CASSSSVSNEQFF; DNA: TGTGCCAGCAGCTCAAGTGTTTCAAATGAGCAGTTCTTC
size: -; D: TRBD1; V: TRBV5-8; J: TRBJ1-5; CDR3: CASSLGQGIDQPQHF; DNA: TGTGCCAGCAGCTTGGGACAGGGGATTGATCAGCCCCAGCATTTT
size: few; D: TRBD1; V: TRBV12-3/TRBV12-4; J: TRBJ2-2; CDR3: CASSFPGGGSGELFF; DNA: TGTGCCAGCAGTTTTCCAGGGGGCGGCTCCGGGGAGCTGTTTTTT
size: -; D: TRBD2; V: TRBV20-1; J: TRBJ2-5; CDR3: CSVNGLAEAQETQYF; DNA: TGCAGTGTTAACGGACTAGCGGAGGCCCAAGAGACCCAGTACTTC
size: few; D: -; V: TRBV29-1; J: TRBJ2-1; CDR3: CSVLPYNEQFF; DNA: TGCAGCGTTTTGCCCTACAATGAGCAGTTCTTC